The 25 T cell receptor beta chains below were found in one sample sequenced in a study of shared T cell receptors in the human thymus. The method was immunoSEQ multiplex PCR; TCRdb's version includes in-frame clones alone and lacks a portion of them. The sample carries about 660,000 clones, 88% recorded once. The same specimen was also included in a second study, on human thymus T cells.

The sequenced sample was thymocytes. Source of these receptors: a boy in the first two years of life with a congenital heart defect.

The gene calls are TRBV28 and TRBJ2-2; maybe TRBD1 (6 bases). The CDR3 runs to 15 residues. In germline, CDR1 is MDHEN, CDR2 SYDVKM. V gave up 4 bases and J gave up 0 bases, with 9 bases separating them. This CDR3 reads CASSYREPNTGELFF. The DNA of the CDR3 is TGTGCCAGCAGTTACAGGGAGCCGAACACCGGGGAGCTGTTTTTT.

DNA of the CDR3: TGCGCCAGCAGCCAAGCCGCACAGGGGACAGAATATCAGCCCCAGCATTTT. As protein: CASSQAAQGTEYQPQHF. The chain employs TRBV4-3 and TRBJ1-5, with TRBD1 matching 7 bases. Trimming took 1 base from V and 5 from J; bases not matched to a gene: 11. Germline V gene sequence: CDR1 LGHNA, CDR2 YSLEER. The CDR3 contains 17 residues.

CDR3 region: CASSPPGGYNEQFF. In DNA form, the CDR3 reads TGTGCCAGCAGTCCCCCGGGGGGGTACAATGAGCAGTTCTTC. The gene calls are TRBV28 and TRBJ2-1, with TRBD2 matching 8 bases. The V segment lost 5 bases and the J segment 4 bases; nucleotides outside the gene matches: 4. Germline CDR1 and CDR2: MDHEN and SYDVKM. This CDR3 spans 14 amino acids.

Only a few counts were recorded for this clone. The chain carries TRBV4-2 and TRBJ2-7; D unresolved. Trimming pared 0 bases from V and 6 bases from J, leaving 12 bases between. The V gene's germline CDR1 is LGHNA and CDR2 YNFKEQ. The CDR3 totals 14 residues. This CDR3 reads CASSQDHLSCEQYF. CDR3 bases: TGTGCCAGCAGCCAAGACCACTTGAGCTGCGAGCAGTACTTC.

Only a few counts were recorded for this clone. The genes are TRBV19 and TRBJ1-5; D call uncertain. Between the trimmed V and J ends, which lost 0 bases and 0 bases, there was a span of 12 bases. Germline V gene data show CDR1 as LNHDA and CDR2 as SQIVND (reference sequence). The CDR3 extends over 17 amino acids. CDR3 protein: CASSIDWRSYSNQPQHF. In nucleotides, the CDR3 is TGTGCCAGTAGTATAGATTGGCGGAGTTATAGCAATCAGCCCCAGCATTTT.

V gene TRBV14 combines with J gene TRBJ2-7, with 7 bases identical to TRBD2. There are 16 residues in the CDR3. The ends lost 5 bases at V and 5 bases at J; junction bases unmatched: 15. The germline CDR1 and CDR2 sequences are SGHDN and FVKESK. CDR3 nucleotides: TGTGCCAGCAGCGGGAGGGAGGGGAGGGCCCACCACGAGCAGTACTTC. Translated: CASSGREGRAHHEQYF.

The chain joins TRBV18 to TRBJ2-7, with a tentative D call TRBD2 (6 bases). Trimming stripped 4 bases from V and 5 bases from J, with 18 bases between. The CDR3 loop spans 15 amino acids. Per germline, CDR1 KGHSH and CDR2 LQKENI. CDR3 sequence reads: CASSLPTSNSDEQYF. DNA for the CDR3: TGTGCCAGCTCACTCCCGACTAGTAATTCGGACGAGCAGTACTTC.

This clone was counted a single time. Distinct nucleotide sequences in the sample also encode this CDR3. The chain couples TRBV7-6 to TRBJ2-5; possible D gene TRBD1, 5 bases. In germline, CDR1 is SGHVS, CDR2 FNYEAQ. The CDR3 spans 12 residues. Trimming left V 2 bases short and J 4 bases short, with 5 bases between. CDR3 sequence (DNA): TGTGCCAGCAGCTTAAGGGGAGAGACCCAGTACTTC. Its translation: CASSLRGETQYF.

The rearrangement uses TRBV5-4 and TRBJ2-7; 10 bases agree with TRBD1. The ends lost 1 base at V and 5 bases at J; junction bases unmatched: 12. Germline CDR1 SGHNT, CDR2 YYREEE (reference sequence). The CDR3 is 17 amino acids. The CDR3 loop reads CASSLNTRGQGYDEQYF. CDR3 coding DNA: TGTGCCAGCAGCTTGAATACCCGGGGACAGGGGTACGACGAGCAGTACTTC.

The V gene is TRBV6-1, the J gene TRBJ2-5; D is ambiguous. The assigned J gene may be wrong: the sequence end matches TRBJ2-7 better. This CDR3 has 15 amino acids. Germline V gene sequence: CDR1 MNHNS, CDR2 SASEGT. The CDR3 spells CASANGGRPLYEQYF. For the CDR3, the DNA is TGTGCCAGCGCGAATGGCGGCAGACCCCTCTACGAGCAGTACTTC.

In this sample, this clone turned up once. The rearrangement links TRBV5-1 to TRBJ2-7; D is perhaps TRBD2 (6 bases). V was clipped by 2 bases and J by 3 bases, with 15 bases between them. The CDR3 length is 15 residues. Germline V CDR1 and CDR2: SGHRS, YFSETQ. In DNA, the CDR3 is TGCGCCAGCAGCTTAGCCAGGGCGGGAAGCTACGAGCAGTACTTC. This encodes CASSLARAGSYEQYF. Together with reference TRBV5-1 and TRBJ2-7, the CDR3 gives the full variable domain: KAGVTQTPRYLIKTRGQQVTLSCSPISGHRSVSWYQQTPGQGLQFLFEYFSETQRNKGNFPGRFSGRQFSNSRSEMNVSTLELGDSALYLCASSLARAGSYEQYFGPGTRLTVT.

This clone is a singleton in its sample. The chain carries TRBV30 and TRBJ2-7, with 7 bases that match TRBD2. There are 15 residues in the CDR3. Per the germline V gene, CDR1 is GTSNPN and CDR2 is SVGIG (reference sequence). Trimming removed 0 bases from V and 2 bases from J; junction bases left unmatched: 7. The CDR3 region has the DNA TGTGCCTGGAGTGTGCTCCTTGGGGGGGCCTACGAGCAGTACTTC. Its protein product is CAWSVLLGGAYEQYF. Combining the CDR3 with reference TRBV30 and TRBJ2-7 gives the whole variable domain SQTIHQWPATLVQPVGSPLSLECTVEGTSNPNLYWYRQAAGRGLQLLFYSVGIGQISSEVPQNLSASRPQDRQFILSSKKLLLSDSGFYLCAWSVLLGGAYEQYFGPGTRLTVT.

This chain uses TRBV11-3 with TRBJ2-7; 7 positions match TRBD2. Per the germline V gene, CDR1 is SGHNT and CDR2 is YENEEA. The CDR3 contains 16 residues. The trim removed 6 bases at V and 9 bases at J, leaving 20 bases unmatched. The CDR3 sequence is CASRSTEASGTTRQYF. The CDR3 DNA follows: TGTGCCAGCAGGTCCACCGAGGCTAGCGGAACTACGAGGCAGTACTTC.

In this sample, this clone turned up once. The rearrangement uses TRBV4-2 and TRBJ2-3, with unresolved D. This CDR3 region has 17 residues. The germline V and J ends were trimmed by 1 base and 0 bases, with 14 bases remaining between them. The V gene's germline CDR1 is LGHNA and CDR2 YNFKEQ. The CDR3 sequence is CASSQVVRSSSTDTQYF. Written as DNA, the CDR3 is TGTGCCAGCAGCCAAGTAGTCCGGTCCTCTAGCACAGATACGCAGTATTTT.

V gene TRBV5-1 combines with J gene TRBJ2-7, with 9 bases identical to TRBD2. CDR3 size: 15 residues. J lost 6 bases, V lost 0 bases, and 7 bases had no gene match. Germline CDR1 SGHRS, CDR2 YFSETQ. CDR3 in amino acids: CASSLGPREGLEQYF. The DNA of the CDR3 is TGCGCCAGCAGCTTGGGTCCGCGGGAGGGCCTCGAGCAGTACTTC.

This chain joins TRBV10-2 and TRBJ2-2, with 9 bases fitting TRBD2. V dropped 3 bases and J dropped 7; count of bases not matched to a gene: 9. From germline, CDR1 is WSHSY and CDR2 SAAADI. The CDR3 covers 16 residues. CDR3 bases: TGCGCCAGCAGTGACGGGGGCGGGAGGGCCATCGGGGAGCTGTTTTTT. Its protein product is CASSDGGGRAIGELFF.

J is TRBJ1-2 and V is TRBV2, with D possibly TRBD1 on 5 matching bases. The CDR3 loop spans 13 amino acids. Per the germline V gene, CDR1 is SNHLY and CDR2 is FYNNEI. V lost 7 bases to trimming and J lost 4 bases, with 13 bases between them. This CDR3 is CASTSGWRYGYTF. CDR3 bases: TGTGCCAGCACATCAGGGTGGCGCTATGGCTACACCTTC.

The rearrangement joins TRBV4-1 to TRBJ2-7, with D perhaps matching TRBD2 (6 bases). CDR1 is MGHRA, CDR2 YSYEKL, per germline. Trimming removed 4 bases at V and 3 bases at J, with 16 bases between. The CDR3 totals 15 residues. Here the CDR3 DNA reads TGCGCCAGCAGCCCGATATCGGGAGAAGACTACGAGCAGTACTTC. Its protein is CASSPISGEDYEQYF.

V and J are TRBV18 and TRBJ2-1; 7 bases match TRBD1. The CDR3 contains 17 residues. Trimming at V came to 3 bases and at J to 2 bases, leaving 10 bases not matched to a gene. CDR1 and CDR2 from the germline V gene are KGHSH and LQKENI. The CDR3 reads CASSPLYRGWPYNEQFF. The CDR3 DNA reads TGTGCCAGCTCACCGCTTTACAGGGGATGGCCCTACAATGAGCAGTTCTTC.

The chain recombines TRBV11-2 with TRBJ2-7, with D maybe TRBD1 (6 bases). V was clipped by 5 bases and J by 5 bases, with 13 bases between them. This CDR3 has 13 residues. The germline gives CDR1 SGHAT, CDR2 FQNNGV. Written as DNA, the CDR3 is TGTGCCAGCAGCCAACCAGGGGTGAACGAGCAGTACTTC. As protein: CASSQPGVNEQYF.

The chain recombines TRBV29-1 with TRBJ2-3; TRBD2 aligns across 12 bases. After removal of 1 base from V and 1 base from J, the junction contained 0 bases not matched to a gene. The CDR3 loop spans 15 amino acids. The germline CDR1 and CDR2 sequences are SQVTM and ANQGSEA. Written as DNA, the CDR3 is TGCAGCGTTGAAGGACTAGCGGGAGGCACAGATACGCAGTATTTT. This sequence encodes CSVEGLAGGTDTQYF.

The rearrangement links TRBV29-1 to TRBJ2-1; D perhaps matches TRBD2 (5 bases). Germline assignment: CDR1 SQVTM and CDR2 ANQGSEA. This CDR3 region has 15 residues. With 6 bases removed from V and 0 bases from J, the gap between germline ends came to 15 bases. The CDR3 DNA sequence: TGCAGCGTAGACGAACGGAGGAGCTCCTACAATGAGCAGTTCTTC. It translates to CSVDERRSSYNEQFF.

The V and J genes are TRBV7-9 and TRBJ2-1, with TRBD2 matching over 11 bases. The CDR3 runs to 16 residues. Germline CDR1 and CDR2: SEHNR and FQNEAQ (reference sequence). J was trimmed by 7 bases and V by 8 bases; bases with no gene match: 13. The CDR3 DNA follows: TGTGCCAGCCGGAAGGGGGTAGCGGGAGGGCCGAATGAGCAGTTCTTC. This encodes CASRKGVAGGPNEQFF.

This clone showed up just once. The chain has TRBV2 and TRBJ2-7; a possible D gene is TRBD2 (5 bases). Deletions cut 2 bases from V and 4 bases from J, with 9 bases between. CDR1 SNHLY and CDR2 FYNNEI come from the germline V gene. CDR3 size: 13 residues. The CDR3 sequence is CASSENTGYEQYF. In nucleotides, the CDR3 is TGTGCCAGCAGTGAAAATACGGGGTACGAGCAGTACTTC. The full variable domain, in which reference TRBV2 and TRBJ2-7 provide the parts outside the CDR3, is EPEVTQTPSHQVTQMGQEVILRCVPISNHLYFYWYRQILGQKVEFLVSFYNNEISEKSEIFDDQFSVERPDGSNFTLKIRSTKLEDSAMYFCASSENTGYEQYFGPGTRLTVT.

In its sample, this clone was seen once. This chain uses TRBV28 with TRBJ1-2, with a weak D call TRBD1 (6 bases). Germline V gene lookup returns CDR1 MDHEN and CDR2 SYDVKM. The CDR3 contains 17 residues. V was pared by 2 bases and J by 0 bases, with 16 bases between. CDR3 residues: CASSLIPDREANYGYTF. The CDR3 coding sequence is TGTGCCAGCAGTTTAATCCCGGACAGAGAAGCTAACTATGGCTACACCTTC.